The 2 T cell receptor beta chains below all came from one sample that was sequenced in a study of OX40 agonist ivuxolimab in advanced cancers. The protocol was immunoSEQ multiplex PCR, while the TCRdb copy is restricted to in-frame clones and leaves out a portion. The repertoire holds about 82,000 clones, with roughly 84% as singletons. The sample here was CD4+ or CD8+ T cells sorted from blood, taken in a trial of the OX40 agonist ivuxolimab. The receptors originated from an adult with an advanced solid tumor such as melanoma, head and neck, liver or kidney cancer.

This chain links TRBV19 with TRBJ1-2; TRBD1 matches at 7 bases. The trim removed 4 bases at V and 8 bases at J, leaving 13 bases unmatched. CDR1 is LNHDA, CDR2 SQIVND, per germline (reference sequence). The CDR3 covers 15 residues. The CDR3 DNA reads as TGTGCCAGTAGTACCGAGACAGGGACCTTTGAAGGCTACACCTTC. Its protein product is CASSTETGTFEGYTF. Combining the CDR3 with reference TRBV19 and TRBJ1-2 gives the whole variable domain DGGITQSPKYLFRKEGQNVTLSCEQNLNHDAMYWYRQDPGQGLRLIYYSQIVNDFQKGDIAEGYSVSREKKESFPLTVTSAQKNPTAFYLCASSTETGTFEGYTFGSGTRLTVV.

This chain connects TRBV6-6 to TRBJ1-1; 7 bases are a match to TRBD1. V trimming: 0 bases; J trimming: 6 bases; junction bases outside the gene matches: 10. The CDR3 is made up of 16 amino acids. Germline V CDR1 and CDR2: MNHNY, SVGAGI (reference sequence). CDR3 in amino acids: CASSYSRLTGKAEAFF. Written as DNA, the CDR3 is TGTGCCAGCAGTTACTCAAGACTGACAGGGAAGGCTGAAGCTTTCTTT.